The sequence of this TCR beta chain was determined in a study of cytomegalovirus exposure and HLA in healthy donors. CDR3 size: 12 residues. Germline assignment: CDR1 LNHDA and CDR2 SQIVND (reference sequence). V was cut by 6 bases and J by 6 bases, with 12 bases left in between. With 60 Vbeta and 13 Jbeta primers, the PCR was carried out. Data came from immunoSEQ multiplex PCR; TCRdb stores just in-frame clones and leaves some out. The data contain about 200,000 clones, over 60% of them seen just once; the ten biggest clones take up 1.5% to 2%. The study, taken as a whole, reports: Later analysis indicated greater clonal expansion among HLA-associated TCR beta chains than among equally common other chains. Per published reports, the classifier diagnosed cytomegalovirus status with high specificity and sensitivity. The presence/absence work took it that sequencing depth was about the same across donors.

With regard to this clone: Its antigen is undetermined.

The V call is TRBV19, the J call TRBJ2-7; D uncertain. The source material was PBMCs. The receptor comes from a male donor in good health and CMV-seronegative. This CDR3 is CASSLPTGEQYF. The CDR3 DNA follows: TGTGCCAGTAGCCTCCCAACGGGCGAGCAGTACTTC.